These T cell receptor beta chains were read from a single sample in a study of T cell responses to AZD1222 COVID-19 vaccine. Repertoires were generated with immunoSEQ multiplex PCR, while TCRdb's copy carries only in-frame clones and drops some. The sample has 60,000 to 90,000 clones, about nine tenths seen once. Material: peripheral blood, obtained 28 days after the second AZD1222 dose. These receptor sequences come from an adult who received the AZD1222 COVID-19 vaccine. Both conserved end residues are part of each CDR3. The D gene is left open where the match is weak. The size entry is marked missing in some rows and otherwise reads once, few, many or a size class.

clone_size	v_call	j_call	d_call	cdr3_aa	cdr3_nt
few	TRBV6-1	TRBJ1-2	-	CASSERLGFPLEGYTF	TGTGCCAGCAGTGAGCGCTTAGGCTTCCCCCTCGAGGGCTACACCTTC
-	TRBV12-3/TRBV12-4	TRBJ1-5	-	CASSSNNQPQHF	TGTGCCAGCAGTTCCAACAATCAGCCCCAGCATTTT
-	TRBV19	TRBJ2-1	TRBD2	CASRGTSGGRYNEQFF	TGTGCCAGTAGAGGGACTAGCGGGGGCCGGTACAATGAGCAGTTCTTC
-	TRBV7-9	TRBJ1-4	TRBD1	CASSTGQNNEKLFF	TGTGCCAGCAGCACGGGACAGAATAATGAAAAACTGTTTTTT
medium-sized	TRBV6-5	TRBJ2-1	TRBD2	CASSLRLAGSNEQFF	TGTGCCAGCAGTCTTCGACTAGCGGGGAGCAATGAGCAGTTCTTC
-	TRBV5-1	TRBJ2-3	-	CASSLADTQYF	TGCGCCAGCAGCTTGGCAGATACGCAGTATTTT
-	TRBV30	TRBJ1-6	-	CAWTTGFNSPLHF	TGTGCCTGGACCACGGGGTTCAATTCACCCCTCCACTTT
once	TRBV25-1	TRBJ1-3	-	CASNSPGNTIYF	TGTGCCAGCAACAGTCCTGGAAACACCATATATTTT
-	TRBV13	TRBJ2-2	-	CASSLSAPGTGELFF	TGTGCCAGCAGCTTATCGGCCCCAGGGACCGGGGAGCTGTTTTTT
-	TRBV7-6	TRBJ1-2	TRBD1	CASSPRTGNNYGYTF	TGTGCCAGCAGCCCCCGGACAGGGAATAACTATGGCTACACCTTC
-	TRBV28	TRBJ1-2	-	CASRDLIKGYTF	TGTGCCAGCAGGGACCTTATTAAGGGCTACACCTTC
-	TRBV7-2	TRBJ2-3	TRBD2	CASSPQSGGATDTQYF	TGTGCCAGCAGCCCCCAAAGCGGGGGGGCCACAGATACGCAGTATTTT
-	TRBV6-5	TRBJ2-7	TRBD1	CASSYSGGQGAYEQYF	TGTGCCAGCAGTTACTCGGGGGGACAGGGGGCCTACGAGCAGTACTTC
-	TRBV29-1	TRBJ1-1	-	CSVEQGLNTEAFF	TGCAGCGTCGAACAGGGTCTGAACACTGAAGCTTTCTTT
-	TRBV11-2	TRBJ2-1	-	CASSSGRFF	TGTGCCAGCAGCTCTGGTAGGTTCTTC
-	TRBV30	TRBJ1-5	-	CAWSVLGGNQPQHF	TGTGCCTGGAGTGTACTGGGGGGGAATCAGCCCCAGCATTTT
once	TRBV9	TRBJ1-1	TRBD1	CASSSRTGATEAFF	TGTGCCAGCAGCTCCCGGACAGGAGCAACTGAAGCTTTCTTT
-	TRBV18	TRBJ1-5	-	CASSRGSRADVQPQHF	TGTGCCAGCTCACGAGGTTCCCGGGCAGACGTCCAGCCCCAGCATTTT
-	TRBV28	TRBJ1-1	-	CASSFPGAGAFF	TGTGCCAGCAGTTTCCCGGGGGCAGGAGCTTTCTTT
once	TRBV27	TRBJ2-1	-	CASSLDFREQFF	TGTGCCAGCAGTTTAGATTTCAGAGAGCAGTTCTTC
-	TRBV4-2	TRBJ1-2	-	CASSQDELGAGYTF	TGTGCCAGCAGCCAAGATGAACTCGGTGCGGGCTACACCTTC
-	TRBV4-2	TRBJ1-6	-	CASSQDKYNSPLHF	TGTGCCAGCAGCCAAGACAAATATAATTCACCCCTCCACTTT
-	TRBV27	TRBJ1-5	TRBD1	CASSFLGQDQNQPQHF	TGTGCCAGCAGTTTTTTAGGACAGGACCAAAATCAGCCCCAGCATTTT
-	TRBV11-3	TRBJ2-3	-	CASSLAAGTDTQYF	TGTGCCAGCAGCTTAGCGGCTGGGACAGATACGCAGTATTTT
-	TRBV6-2/TRBV6-3	TRBJ2-1	-	CASSYVARTDEQFF	TGTGCCAGCAGTTACGTCGCTAGGACAGATGAGCAGTTCTTC
-	TRBV4-2	TRBJ2-7	-	CASSLYGAEQYF	TGTGCCAGCAGCCTCTATGGCGCCGAGCAGTACTTC
-	TRBV5-6	TRBJ1-2	-	CASSLGSSYGYTF	TGTGCCAGCAGCTTAGGTTCCTCCTATGGCTACACCTTC
-	TRBV28	TRBJ1-3	TRBD1	CASSFSRQGRRNTIYF	TGTGCCAGCAGTTTTTCGAGACAGGGAAGGCGAAACACCATATATTTT
-	TRBV7-3	TRBJ2-1	TRBD2	CASSLAGGFNEQFF	TGTGCCAGCAGTCTAGCGGGGGGGTTCAATGAGCAGTTCTTC
-	TRBV7-2	TRBJ1-6	-	CASSLSRGNSPLHF	TGTGCCAGCAGCTTAAGCAGGGGTAATTCACCCCTCCACTTT